This T cell receptor beta chain was retrieved from a study of early T cells in non-severe SARS-CoV-2 infection. For the study at large: The authors sequenced bulk RNA from unsorted whole blood, leaving chains unpaired.

This clonotype was observed at least ten times. Its matching antigen is unknown. The TCR library protocol attached unique molecular identifiers to the individual cDNA molecules. Each CDR3 protein gets one entry after TCRdb re-called the 5' RACE reads with MiXCR. Altogether 25,000 to 35,000 distinct CDR3 sequences are present, under 5% being singletons, with the ten largest covering around 8.2%. The CDR3 contains 13 residues. Between the trimmed V and J ends, which lost 7 bases and 4 bases, there was a span of 16 bases. Looked up from germline, CDR1 is SQVTM and CDR2 is ANQGSEA. Study findings and constraints: VDJdb matching skewed toward anti-spike CD8 responses, missing private and CD4 specificities.

The genes are TRBV29-1 and TRBJ2-5; D may correspond to TRBD1 or TRBD2 (5 bases each). Sequencing input: whole blood. This TCR came from an adult who was a healthcare worker with PCR-confirmed SARS-CoV-2 infection or an uninfected control (not recorded which). This chain's CDR3 is CSGGSGQGETQYF. CDR3 in DNA: TGCAGCGGAGGCTCGGGGCAGGGAGAGACCCAGTACTTC. The entire variable domain, with the rest obtained from reference TRBV29-1 and TRBJ2-5, is as follows: SAVISQKPSRDICQRGTSLTIQCQVDSQVTMMFWYRQQPGQSLTLIATANQGSEATYESGFVIDKFPISRPNLTFSTLTVSNMSPEDSSIYLCSGGSGQGETQYFGPGTRLLVL.